These 27 T cell receptor beta chains share one sample of origin, sequenced in a study of lung T cells in sarcoidosis with Löfgren's syndrome. Each CDR3 protein gets one entry after TCRdb re-called the reads with MiXCR. The sample has about 19,000 distinct CDR3 sequences; under 25% are singletons. Sequencing was carried out using CD4+ T cells from bronchoalveolar lavage. The receptors were sampled from a human donor with sarcoidosis (Löfgren's syndrome or another form), or a control subject (not recorded which).

This clonotype is termed medium-sized. The V call is TRBV6-1, the J call TRBJ2-7, with 9 bases lining up with TRBD2. Germline CDR1 reads MNHNS; CDR2 reads SASEGT. The CDR3 sequence is 16 residues long. J gave up 7 bases and V 5 bases, and 15 bases lay outside the gene matches. The CDR3 region has the DNA TGTGCCAGCAGTCGGGGCATCAGCGGGAGGAACGGTGAGCAGTACTTC. Translating gives CASSRGISGRNGEQYF.

By share, this clonotype ranks as medium-sized. The chain recombines TRBV6-6 with TRBJ2-2; D not certain. This CDR3 is built from 15 residues. The ends were cut back, 2 bases at V and 4 bases at J, with 11 bases in the middle. From germline, CDR1 is MNHNY and CDR2 SVGAGI (reference sequence). The CDR3 region is CASSYRRMGTGELFF. Here the CDR3 DNA reads TGTGCCAGCAGTTACAGGAGAATGGGCACCGGGGAGCTGTTTTTT.

Ten or more counts support this clonotype. V is TRBV5-4 and J is TRBJ2-7, with unresolved D. The V end lost 4 bases, the J end lost 4 bases, and 12 bases lay between the germline ends. Germline CDR1 is SGHNT and CDR2 is YYREEE (reference sequence). The CDR3 covers 13 residues. The CDR3 DNA sequence: TGTGCCAGCAGCCCCCCGGGTCCGTACGAGCAGTACTTC. It codes for CASSPPGPYEQYF. Full variable domain (missing parts from reference TRBV5-4 and TRBJ2-7): ETGVTQSPTHLIKTRGQQVTLRCSSQSGHNTVSWYQQALGQGPQFIFQYYREEENGRGNFPPRFSGLQFPNYSSELNVNALELDDSALYLCASSPPGPYEQYFGPGTRLTVT.

As regards this clonotype: Possible read error: a much larger clone is one base away. Lacking the conserved final phenylalanine or tryptophan, this CDR3 likely reflects a read error. The chain is built from TRBV12-3 or TRBV12-4 and TRBJ2-3; TRBD1 agrees at 10 bases. The V segment lost 5 bases and the J segment 4 bases; nucleotides outside the gene matches: 3. This CDR3 comprises 14 residues. The chain's CDR3 is CASSTDRGPDTQYS. The CDR3 bases are TGTGCCAGCAGTACAGACAGGGGGCCAGATACGCAGTATTCT.

About this clonotype itself: The final CDR3 position lacks the conserved phenylalanine or tryptophan, pointing to a likely read error. J is TRBJ1-1 and V is TRBV7-2; D is ambiguous. CDR3 length: 16 residues. CDR1 and CDR2 from the germline V gene are SGHTA and FQGNSA. Here the CDR3 DNA reads TGTGCCAGTAGCTCGCGGCCGTCAAAATTGAACACTGAAGCTTTCTGT. Encoded protein: CASSSRPSKLNTEAFC.

About this clonotype: One junction end does not reproduce the germline sequence, and a read error may be involved. J is TRBJ1-1 and V is TRBV20-1, with D hard to call. The germline gives CDR1 DFQATT, CDR2 SNEGSKA (reference sequence). The CDR3 is 14 residues long. The CDR3: CGAGEAYMNTEAFF. In DNA, the CDR3 is TGCGGTGCTGGAGAGGCCTACATGAACACTGAAGCTTTCTTC.

In this sample, this clonotype turned up a few times. The gene calls are TRBV29-1 and TRBJ2-1, with D unresolved. Per the germline V gene, CDR1 is SQVTM and CDR2 is ANQGSEA. This CDR3 is built from 13 residues. Trimming shortened V by 4 bases and J by 3 bases, and 10 bases separated the two germline ends. The CDR3 nucleotides are TGCAGCGTTGGAGTCTCCCTCTACAATGAGCAGTTCTTC. Residues: CSVGVSLYNEQFF.

This clonotype was observed at least ten times. The chain is built from TRBV7-2 and TRBJ1-1; D is unclear. The CDR3 contains 11 residues. Germline V lookup: CDR1 SGHTA, CDR2 FQGNSA. V shed 2 bases and J shed 6 bases, with 4 bases lying between them. CDR3 residues: CASSLIPEAFF. The CDR3, as DNA: TGTGCCAGCAGCTTAATCCCTGAAGCTTTCTTT.

Turning to this clonotype: The conserved closing phenylalanine or tryptophan is absent in this CDR3, likely reflecting a read error. The DNA is left out, because the CDR3 cannot be placed on it with certainty; the CDR3 is given as TCRdb lists it. This sequence joins TRBV28 and TRBJ2-7; TRBD2, the table's D call, was not compared with the DNA. The CDR3 spans 16 residues, counting both ends. The germline gives CDR1 MDHEN, CDR2 SYDVKM. The CDR3 is CASSFAGRASGNEQCL.

About this clonotype: A much more abundant neighbour one base away suggests this may be a read error. This chain links TRBV7-2 with TRBJ2-7; the D gene is possibly TRBD2 (5 bases). Germline CDR1 and CDR2: SGHTA and FQGNSA. The length of the CDR3 is 15 residues. The CDR3 spells CASSLESSGYYERYF. CDR3 DNA sequence: TGTGCCAGCAGCTTAGAATCCAGCGGTTACTACGAGCGGTACTTC.

This clonotype turned up a few times. A much larger clone is a single base away; this may be a read error. The chain has TRBV20-1 and TRBJ2-1; D uncertain. The CDR3 covers 15 residues. The germline V gene has CDR1 DFQATT and CDR2 SNEGSKA (reference sequence). The DNA of the CDR3 is TGCAGTGCTAGGGCCCTTGTCAGCTCCTACAATGAGCAGCTCTTC. Protein: CSARALVSSYNEQLF.

This clonotype occurred many times. The CDR3: CASSLAERTSTDTQYF. The CDR3 nucleotides are TGCGCCAGCAGCTTGGCGGAGCGGACTAGCACAGATACGCAGTATTTT. The chain employs TRBV5-1 and TRBJ2-3, with a tentative D call TRBD2 (5 bases). The CDR3 has 16 residues. Trimming shortened V by 0 bases and J by 0 bases, and 11 bases separated the two germline ends. Germline values: CDR1 SGHRS, CDR2 YFSETQ.

A word on this clonotype: This may arise from a read error, as a much more abundant clone is one base away. Lacking the conserved final phenylalanine or tryptophan, this CDR3 likely reflects a read error. V and J are TRBV20-1 and TRBJ2-3, with 9 bases that match TRBD2. Germline CDR1 DFQATT, CDR2 SNEGSKA (reference sequence). This CDR3 has 15 amino acids. V lost 5 bases, J lost 2 bases, and 8 bases stayed unmatched. The DNA for the CDR3 is TGCAGTGCTTCACGGACTAGCGCCCTCACAGATACGCAGTATCTT. It translates to CSASRTSALTDTQYL.

In its sample, this clonotype was seen many times. Sequence at one end of the junction differs from germline and may be a read error. The V and J genes are TRBV7-7 and TRBJ2-3; D unclear. This CDR3 is built from 13 residues. Germline V gene sequence: CDR1 SSHAT, CDR2 FNYEAQ (reference sequence). CDR3 sequence: CASSLSTTDTQYF. CDR3 coding DNA: TGTGCTAGCAGCTTATCAACTACAGATACGCAGTATTTT.

The table lists this clonotype with many counts. The chain uses TRBV12-3 or TRBV12-4 and TRBJ2-5; D unresolved. This CDR3 has 12 amino acids. V was pared by 7 bases and J by 5 bases, with 11 bases between. CDR3 sequence reads: CASTPGTETQYF. CDR3 coding DNA: TGTGCCAGCACCCCAGGAACCGAGACCCAGTACTTC.

Ten or more counts support this clonotype. CDR3 nucleotides: TGTGCCAGCCCCAGGAGACTAGCGGGAGGGGCCGGGGAGCTGTTTTTT. Residues: CASPRRLAGGAGELFF. This chain links TRBV12-3 or TRBV12-4 with TRBJ2-2, with 14 bases that match TRBD2. This CDR3 region has 16 residues. The V and J ends lost 8 bases and 6 bases, in that order; junction bases with no gene match: 8.

Comment on this clonotype: A read error may explain this, as a much larger clone is one base away. The CDR3 ends on some other residue instead of the conserved phenylalanine or tryptophan, so this is likely a read error. This sequence joins TRBV7-2 and TRBJ2-7, with a weak D call TRBD2 (6 bases). Germline CDR1 is SGHTA and CDR2 is FQGNSA. There are 14 residues in the CDR3. V lost 5 bases and J lost 4, with 15 bases in between. The CDR3 loop reads CASSPGLLFYEQYL. In nucleotides, the CDR3 is TGTGCCAGCAGCCCGGGACTCCTGTTTTACGAGCAGTACCTC.

V usage is TRBV20-1 and J usage is TRBJ1-1; perhaps TRBD1 as D (5 bases). This CDR3 is built from 17 residues. V lost 2 bases, J lost 2 bases, and 21 bases lay in between. Looked up from germline, CDR1 is DFQATT and CDR2 is SNEGSKA (reference sequence). This CDR3 reads CSARKPGQGAGNTEAFF. The CDR3 DNA sequence: TGCAGTGCTAGAAAGCCAGGGCAAGGGGCGGGAAACACTGAAGCTTTCTTT.

As regards this clonotype: This may stem from a read error, because a much larger clone lies one nucleotide away. This rearrangement joins TRBV3-1 to TRBJ2-1; D uncertain. The CDR3 loop spans 12 amino acids. Germline lookup yields CDR1 LGHDT and CDR2 YNNKEL (reference sequence). DNA for the CDR3: TGTGCCAGCAGTCGCGAGTCCAATGAGCAGTCCTTC. It yields the protein CASSRESNEQSF.

This clonotype was counted only a few times. V gene TRBV7-3 combines with J gene TRBJ1-5; D gene uncertain. Germline values: CDR1 SGHTA, CDR2 FQGTGA. CDR3 length equals 13 residues. V shed 2 bases and J shed 2 bases, with 4 bases lying between them. The chain's CDR3 is CASSLYGNQPQHF. The CDR3 DNA reads as TGTGCCAGCAGCTTATACGGCAATCAGCCCCAGCATTTT.

This clonotype was detected ten times or more. J is TRBJ2-7 and V is TRBV28; 12 bases are a match to TRBD2. This CDR3 spans 17 amino acids. CDR1 is MDHEN and CDR2 is SYDVKM in the germline V gene. J was trimmed by 4 bases and V by 3 bases; bases with no gene match: 10. The CDR3, as DNA: TGTGCCAGCAGTTTGGTACTAGCGGGAGGCCGGCGATACGAGCAGTACTTC. The encoded protein is CASSLVLAGGRRYEQYF.

Turning to this clonotype: A much larger clonotype is one base distant, so this may be a read error. The rearrangement joins TRBV6-2 or TRBV6-3 to TRBJ1-5; D is unresolved. This CDR3 has 16 residues. The germline CDR1 and CDR2 sequences are MNHEY and SVGEGT. The DNA of the CDR3 is TGTGCCAGCAGTTATGCGGCAGCCTATAGCAATCGGCCCCAGCATTTT. Its protein product is CASSYAAAYSNRPQHF.

A remark on this clonotype: This may stem from a read error, because a much larger clone lies one nucleotide away. The chain combines TRBV20-1 with TRBJ1-2; D perhaps matches TRBD1 (5 bases). The CDR3 runs to 14 residues. The ends were cut back, 1 base at V and 2 bases at J, with 11 bases in the middle. Germline V gene lookup returns CDR1 DFQATT and CDR2 SNEGSKA (reference sequence). CDR3 DNA sequence: TGCAGTGCTAGAGGGGACGGGGGGAACTATGGCTACACCTTC. This codes for CSARGDGGNYGYTF.

This clonotype was counted at least ten times. The chain is built from TRBV6-1 and TRBJ2-7, with TRBD1 as a possible D gene (6 bases). CDR1 is MNHNS and CDR2 is SASEGT in the germline V gene. The CDR3 runs 13 residues. The ends were cut back, 6 bases at V and 3 bases at J, with 12 bases in the middle. CDR3 nucleotides: TGTGCCAGCAGCCGGGACATTAGCTACGAGCAGTACTTC. This codes for CASSRDISYEQYF.

Details on this clonotype: This may be a read error, as it is one base from a much larger clone. CDR3 amino acids: CASSPLVDASSYNEHFF. The CDR3 region has the DNA TGTGCCAGCTCACCACTGGTAGATGCAAGCTCCTACAATGAGCATTTCTTC. The chain has TRBV18 and TRBJ2-1; no clear D. The CDR3 is 17 amino acids. Germline V gives CDR1 KGHSH, CDR2 LQKENI.

To note about this clonotype: A read error may produce the germline difference seen at one junction end. The chain uses TRBV19 and TRBJ2-3; TRBD2 matches at 7 bases. This CDR3 has 12 amino acids. Looked up from germline, CDR1 is LNHDA and CDR2 is SQIVND (reference sequence). CDR3 bases: TGTGCCAGTTCGACTAGCAGAGATACGCAGTATTTT. It yields the protein CASSTSRDTQYF.

Of note for this clonotype: Sequence at one end of the junction differs from germline and may be a read error. V is TRBV28 and J is TRBJ2-1; 14 positions match TRBD2. The CDR3 spans 15 residues. Germline V lookup: CDR1 MDHEN, CDR2 SYDVKM. The CDR3 sequence is CSSSPRLAGGDEQFF. Written as DNA, the CDR3 is TGTTCCAGCAGTCCCCGACTAGCGGGAGGGGATGAGCAGTTCTTC.